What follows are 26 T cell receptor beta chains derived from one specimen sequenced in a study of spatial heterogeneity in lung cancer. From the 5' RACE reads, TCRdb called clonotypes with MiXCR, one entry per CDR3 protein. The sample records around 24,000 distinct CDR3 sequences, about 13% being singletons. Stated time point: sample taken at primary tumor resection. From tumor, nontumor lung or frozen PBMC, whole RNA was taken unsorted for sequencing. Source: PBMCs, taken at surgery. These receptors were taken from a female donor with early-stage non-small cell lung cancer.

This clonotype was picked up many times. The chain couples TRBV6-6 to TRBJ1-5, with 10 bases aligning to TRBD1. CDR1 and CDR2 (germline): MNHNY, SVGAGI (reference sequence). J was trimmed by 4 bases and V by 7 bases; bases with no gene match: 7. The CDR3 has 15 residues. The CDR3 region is CASIEDRGWNQPQHF. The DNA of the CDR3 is TGTGCCAGCATTGAGGACAGGGGGTGGAATCAGCCCCAGCATTTT.

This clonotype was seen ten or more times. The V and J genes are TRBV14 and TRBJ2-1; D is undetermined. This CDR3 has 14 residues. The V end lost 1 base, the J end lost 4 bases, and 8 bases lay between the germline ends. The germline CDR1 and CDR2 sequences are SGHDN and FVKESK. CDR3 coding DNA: TGTGCCAGCAGCCAAGGCGTCCTGTACAATGAGCAGTTCTTC. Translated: CASSQGVLYNEQFF.

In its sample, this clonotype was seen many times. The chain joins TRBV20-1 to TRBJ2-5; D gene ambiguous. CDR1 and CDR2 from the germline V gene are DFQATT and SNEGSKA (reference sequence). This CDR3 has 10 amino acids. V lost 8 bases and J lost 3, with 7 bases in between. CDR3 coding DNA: TGCAGTCCATTTGAAGAGACCCAGTACTTC. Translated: CSPFEETQYF.

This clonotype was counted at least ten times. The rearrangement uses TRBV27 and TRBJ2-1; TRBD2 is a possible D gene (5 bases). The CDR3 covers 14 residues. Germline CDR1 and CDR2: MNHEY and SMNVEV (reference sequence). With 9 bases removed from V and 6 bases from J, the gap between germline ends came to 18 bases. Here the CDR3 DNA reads TGTGCCAGTAGAGTGGGTACGGAGGCCAATGAGCAGTTCTTC. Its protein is CASRVGTEANEQFF.

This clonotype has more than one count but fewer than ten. The CDR3 loop is CASSSILEETQYF. DNA for the CDR3: TGCGCCAGCAGCTCAATCCTAGAAGAGACCCAGTACTTC. The chain employs TRBV5-1 and TRBJ2-5, with D unresolved. CDR1 is SGHRS, CDR2 YFSETQ, per germline. V dropped 3 bases and J dropped 3 bases, with 9 bases sitting between them. This CDR3 is built from 13 residues.

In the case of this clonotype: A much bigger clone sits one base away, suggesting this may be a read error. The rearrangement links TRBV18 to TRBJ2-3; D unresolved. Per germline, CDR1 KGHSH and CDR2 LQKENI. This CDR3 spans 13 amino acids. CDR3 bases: TGTGTCAGCTCAGGTGTGGAACAAGATACGCAGTATTTT. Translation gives CVSSGVEQDTQYF. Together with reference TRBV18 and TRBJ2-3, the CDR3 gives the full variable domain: NAGVMQNPRHLVRRRGQEARLRCSPMKGHSHVYWYRQLPEEGLKFMVYLQKENIIDESGMPKERFSAEFPKEGPSILRIQQVVRGDSAAYFCVSSGVEQDTQYFGPGTRLTVL.

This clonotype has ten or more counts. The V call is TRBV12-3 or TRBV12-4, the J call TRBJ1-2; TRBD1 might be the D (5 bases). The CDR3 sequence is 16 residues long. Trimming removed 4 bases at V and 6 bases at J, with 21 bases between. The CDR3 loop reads CASSSFFTSGRDGYTF. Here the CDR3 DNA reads TGTGCCAGCAGTTCCTTTTTCACATCAGGGCGGGATGGCTACACCTTC.

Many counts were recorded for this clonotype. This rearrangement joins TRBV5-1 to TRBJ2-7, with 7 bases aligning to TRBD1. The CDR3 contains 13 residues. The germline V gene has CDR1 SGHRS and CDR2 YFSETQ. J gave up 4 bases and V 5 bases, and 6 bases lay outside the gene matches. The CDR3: CASRFGTAYEQYF. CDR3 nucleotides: TGCGCCAGCAGGTTCGGGACAGCTTACGAGCAGTACTTC.

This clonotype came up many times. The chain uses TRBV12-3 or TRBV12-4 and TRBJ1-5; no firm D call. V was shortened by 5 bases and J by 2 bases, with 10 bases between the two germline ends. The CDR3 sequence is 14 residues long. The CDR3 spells CASSKSGGNQPQHF. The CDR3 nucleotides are TGTGCCAGCAGTAAGAGTGGTGGCAATCAGCCCCAGCATTTT.

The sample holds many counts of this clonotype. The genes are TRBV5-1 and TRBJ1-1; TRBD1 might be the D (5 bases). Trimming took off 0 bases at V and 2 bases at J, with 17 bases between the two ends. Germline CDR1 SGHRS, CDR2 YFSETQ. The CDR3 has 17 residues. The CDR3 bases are TGCGCCAGCAGCTTGGCCTCCATGGGCCAGGGCAACACTGAAGCTTTCTTT. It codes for CASSLASMGQGNTEAFF.

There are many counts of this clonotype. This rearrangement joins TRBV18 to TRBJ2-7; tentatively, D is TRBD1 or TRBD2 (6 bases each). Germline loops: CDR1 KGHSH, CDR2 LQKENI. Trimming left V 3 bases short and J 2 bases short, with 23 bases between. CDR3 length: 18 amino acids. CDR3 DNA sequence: TGTGCCAGCTCACCCTTGGACAGTTGGTCGCGGGGCGCCTACGAGCAGTACTTC. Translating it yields CASSPLDSWSRGAYEQYF. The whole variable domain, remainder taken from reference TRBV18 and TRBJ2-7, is NAGVMQNPRHLVRRRGQEARLRCSPMKGHSHVYWYRQLPEEGLKFMVYLQKENIIDESGMPKERFSAEFPKEGPSILRIQQVVRGDSAAYFCASSPLDSWSRGAYEQYFGPGTRLTVT.

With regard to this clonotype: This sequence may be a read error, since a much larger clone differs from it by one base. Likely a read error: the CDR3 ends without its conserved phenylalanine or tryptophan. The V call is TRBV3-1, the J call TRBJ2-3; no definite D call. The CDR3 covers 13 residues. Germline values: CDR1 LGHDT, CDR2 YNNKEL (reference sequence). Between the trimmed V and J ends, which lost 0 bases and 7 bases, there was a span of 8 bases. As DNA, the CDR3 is TGTGCCAGCAGCCAAGAATATTCACATACGCAGTATTAT. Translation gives CASSQEYSHTQYY.

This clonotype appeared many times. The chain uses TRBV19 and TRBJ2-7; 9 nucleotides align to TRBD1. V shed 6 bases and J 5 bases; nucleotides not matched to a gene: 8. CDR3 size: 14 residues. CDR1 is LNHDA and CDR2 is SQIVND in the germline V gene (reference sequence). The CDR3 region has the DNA TGTGCCAGTAGCCCCGGGACAGGGTATGACGAGCAGTACTTC. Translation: CASSPGTGYDEQYF.

The DNA of the CDR3 is TGTGCCATCAGTGGTGGGACAGGGGGGACGAACACTGAAGCTTTCTTT. Protein sequence: CAISGGTGGTNTEAFF. The chain recombines TRBV10-3 with TRBJ1-1; 11 bases agree with TRBD1. The CDR3 extends over 16 amino acids. J was trimmed by 1 base and V by 4 bases; bases with no gene match: 5. Looked up from germline, CDR1 is ENHRY and CDR2 is SYGVKD.

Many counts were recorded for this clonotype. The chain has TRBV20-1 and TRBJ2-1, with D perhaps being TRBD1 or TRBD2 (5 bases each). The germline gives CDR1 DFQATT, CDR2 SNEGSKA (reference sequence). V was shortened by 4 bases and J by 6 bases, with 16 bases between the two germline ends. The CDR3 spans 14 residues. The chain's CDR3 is CSATGTGRFNEQFF. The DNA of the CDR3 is TGCAGTGCTACCGGGACGGGCCGCTTCAATGAGCAGTTCTTC.

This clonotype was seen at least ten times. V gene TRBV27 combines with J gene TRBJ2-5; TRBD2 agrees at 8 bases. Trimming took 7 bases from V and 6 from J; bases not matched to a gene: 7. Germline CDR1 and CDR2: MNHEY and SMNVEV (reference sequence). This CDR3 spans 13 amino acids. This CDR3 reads CASTGAGGKTQYF. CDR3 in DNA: TGTGCCAGCACTGGGGCGGGGGGTAAGACCCAGTACTTC.

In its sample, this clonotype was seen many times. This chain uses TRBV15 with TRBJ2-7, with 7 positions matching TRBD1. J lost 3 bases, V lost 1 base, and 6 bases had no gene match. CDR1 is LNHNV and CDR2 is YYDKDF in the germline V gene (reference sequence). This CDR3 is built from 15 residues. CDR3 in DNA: TGTGCCACCAGCAGAGTTCAGGGGGTTGGCTACGAGCAGTACTTC. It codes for CATSRVQGVGYEQYF.

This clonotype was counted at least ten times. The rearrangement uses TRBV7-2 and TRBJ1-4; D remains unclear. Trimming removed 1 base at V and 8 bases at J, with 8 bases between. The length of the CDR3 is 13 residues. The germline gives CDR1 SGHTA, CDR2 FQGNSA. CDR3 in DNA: TGTGCCAGCAGCTTAGGCAGAGGCGAAAAACTGTTTTTT. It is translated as CASSLGRGEKLFF. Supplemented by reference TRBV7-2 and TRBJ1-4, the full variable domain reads GAGVSQSPSNKVTEKGKDVELRCDPISGHTALYWYRQSLGQGLEFLIYFQGNSAPDKSGLPSDRFSAERTGGSVSTLTIQRTQQEDSAVYLCASSLGRGEKLFFGSGTQLSVL.

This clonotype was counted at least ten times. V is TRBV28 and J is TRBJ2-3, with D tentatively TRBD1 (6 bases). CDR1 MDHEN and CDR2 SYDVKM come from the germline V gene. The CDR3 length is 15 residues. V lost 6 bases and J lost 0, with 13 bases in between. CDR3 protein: CASSLQGLSTDTQYF. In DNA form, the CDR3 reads TGTGCCAGCAGCCTACAGGGTTTGAGCACAGATACGCAGTATTTT.

CDR3 residues: CASSLASSRQYSTDTQYF. In DNA form, the CDR3 reads TGTGCCAGCAGCTTGGCAAGCTCGCGGCAGTACAGCACAGATACGCAGTATTTT. J is TRBJ2-3 and V is TRBV7-6; no firm D call. CDR1 SGHVS and CDR2 FNYEAQ come from the germline V gene. V lost 3 bases, J lost 0 bases, and 19 bases lay in between. The CDR3 runs 18 residues.

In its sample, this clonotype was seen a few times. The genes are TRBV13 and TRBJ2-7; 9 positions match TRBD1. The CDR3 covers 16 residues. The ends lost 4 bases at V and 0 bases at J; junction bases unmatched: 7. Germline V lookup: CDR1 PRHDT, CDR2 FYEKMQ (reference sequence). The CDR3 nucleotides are TGTGCCAGCAGCTCGAGCGACAGGGGGAGCTCCTACGAGCAGTACTTC. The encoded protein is CASSSSDRGSSYEQYF. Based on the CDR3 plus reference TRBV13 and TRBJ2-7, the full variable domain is AAGVIQSPRHLIKEKRETATLKCYPIPRHDTVYWYQQGPGQDPQFLISFYEKMQSDKGSIPDRFSAQQFSDYHSELNMSSLELGDSALYFCASSSSDRGSSYEQYFGPGTRLTVT.

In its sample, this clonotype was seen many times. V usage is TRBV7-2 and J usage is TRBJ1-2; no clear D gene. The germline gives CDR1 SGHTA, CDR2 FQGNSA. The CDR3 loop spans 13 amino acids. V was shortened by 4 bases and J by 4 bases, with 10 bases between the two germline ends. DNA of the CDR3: TGTGCCAGCAGCTCCCAGACTACCTATGGCTACACCTTC. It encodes CASSSQTTYGYTF. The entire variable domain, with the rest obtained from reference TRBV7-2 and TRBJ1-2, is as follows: GAGVSQSPSNKVTEKGKDVELRCDPISGHTALYWYRQSLGQGLEFLIYFQGNSAPDKSGLPSDRFSAERTGGSVSTLTIQRTQQEDSAVYLCASSSQTTYGYTFGSGTRLTVV.

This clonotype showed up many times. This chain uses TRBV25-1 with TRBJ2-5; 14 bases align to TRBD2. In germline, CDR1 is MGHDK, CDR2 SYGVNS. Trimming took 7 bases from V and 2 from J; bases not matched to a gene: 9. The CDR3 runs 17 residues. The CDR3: CASTLGTSGSGQETQYF. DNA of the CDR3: TGTGCCAGCACATTGGGGACTAGCGGGAGCGGGCAAGAGACCCAGTACTTC.

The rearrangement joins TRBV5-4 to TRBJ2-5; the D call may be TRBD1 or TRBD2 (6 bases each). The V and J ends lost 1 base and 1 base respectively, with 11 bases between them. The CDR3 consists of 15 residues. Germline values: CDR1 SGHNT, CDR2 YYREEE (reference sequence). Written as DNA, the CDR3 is TGTGCCAGCAGCTTGTCGGGGGCAGCCCAAGAGACCCAGTACTTC. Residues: CASSLSGAAQETQYF.

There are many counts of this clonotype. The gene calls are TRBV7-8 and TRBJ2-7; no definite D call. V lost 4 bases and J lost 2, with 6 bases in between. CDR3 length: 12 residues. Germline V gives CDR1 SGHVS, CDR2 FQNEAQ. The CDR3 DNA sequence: TGTGCCAGCAGCTACAATCCCTACGAGCAGTACGTC. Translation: CASSYNPYEQYV.

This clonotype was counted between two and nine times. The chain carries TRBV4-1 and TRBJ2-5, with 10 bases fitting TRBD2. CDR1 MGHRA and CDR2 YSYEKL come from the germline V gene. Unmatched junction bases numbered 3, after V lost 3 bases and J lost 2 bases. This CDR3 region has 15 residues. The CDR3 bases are TGCGCCAGCAGCCAGCAACTAGCGGGACAAGAGACCCAGTACTTC. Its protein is CASSQQLAGQETQYF.